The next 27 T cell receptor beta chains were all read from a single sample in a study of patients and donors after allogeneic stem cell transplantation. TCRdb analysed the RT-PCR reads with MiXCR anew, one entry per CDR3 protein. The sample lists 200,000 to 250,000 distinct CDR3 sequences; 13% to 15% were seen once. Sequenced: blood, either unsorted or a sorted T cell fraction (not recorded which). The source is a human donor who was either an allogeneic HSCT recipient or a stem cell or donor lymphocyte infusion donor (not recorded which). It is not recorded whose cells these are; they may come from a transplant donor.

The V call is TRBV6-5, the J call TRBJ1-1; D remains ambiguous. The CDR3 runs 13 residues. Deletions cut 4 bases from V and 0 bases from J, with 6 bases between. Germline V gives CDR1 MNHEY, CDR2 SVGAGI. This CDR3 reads CASSSIMNTEAFF. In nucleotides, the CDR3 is TGTGCCAGCAGTTCTATCATGAACACTGAAGCTTTCTTT.

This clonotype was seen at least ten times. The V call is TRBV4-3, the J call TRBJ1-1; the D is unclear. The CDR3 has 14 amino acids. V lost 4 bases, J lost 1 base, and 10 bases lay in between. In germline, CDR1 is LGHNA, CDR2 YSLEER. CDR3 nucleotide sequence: TGCGCCAGCAGCCCCAGAACAGCGAACACTGAAGCTTTCTTT. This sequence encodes CASSPRTANTEAFF.

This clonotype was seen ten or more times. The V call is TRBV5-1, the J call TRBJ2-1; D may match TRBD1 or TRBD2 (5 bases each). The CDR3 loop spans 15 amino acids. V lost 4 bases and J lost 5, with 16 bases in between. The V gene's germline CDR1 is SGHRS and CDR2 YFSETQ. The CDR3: CASSGGQFTNNEQFF. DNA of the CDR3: TGCGCCAGCAGCGGGGGTCAGTTCACCAACAATGAGCAGTTCTTC.

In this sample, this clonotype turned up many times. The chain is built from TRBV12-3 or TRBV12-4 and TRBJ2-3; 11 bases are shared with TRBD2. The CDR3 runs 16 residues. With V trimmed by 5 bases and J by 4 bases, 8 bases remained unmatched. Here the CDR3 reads CASSVHSGGAADTQYF. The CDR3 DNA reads TGTGCCAGCAGTGTTCATAGCGGGGGGGCGGCAGATACGCAGTATTTT.

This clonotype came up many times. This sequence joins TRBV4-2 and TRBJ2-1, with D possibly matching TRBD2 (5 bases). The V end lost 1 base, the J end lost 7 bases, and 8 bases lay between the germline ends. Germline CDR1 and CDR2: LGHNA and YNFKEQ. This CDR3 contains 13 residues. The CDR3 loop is CASSQAGGNEQFF. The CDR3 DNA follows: TGTGCCAGCAGCCAAGCCGGCGGGAATGAGCAGTTCTTC.

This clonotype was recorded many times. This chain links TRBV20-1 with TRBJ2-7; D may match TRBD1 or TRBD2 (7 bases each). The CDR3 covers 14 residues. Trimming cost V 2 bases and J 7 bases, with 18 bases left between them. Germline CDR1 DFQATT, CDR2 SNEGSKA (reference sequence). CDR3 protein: CSARRSAGGGEQYF. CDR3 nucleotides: TGCAGTGCTAGAAGGTCGGCAGGGGGAGGGGAGCAGTACTTC.

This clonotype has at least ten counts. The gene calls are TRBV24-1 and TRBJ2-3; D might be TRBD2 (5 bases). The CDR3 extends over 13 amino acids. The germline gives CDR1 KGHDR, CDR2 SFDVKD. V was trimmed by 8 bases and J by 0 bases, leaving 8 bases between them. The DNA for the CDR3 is TGTGCCACCAAGGGCGGGAGCACAGATACGCAGTATTTT. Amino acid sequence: CATKGGSTDTQYF.

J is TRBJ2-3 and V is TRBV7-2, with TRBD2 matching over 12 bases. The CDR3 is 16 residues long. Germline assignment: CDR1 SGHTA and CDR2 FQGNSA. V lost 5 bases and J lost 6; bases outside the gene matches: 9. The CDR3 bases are TGTGCCAGCAGCACCGGGACTAGCGGGCGTTTCGATACGCAGTATTTT. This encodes CASSTGTSGRFDTQYF.

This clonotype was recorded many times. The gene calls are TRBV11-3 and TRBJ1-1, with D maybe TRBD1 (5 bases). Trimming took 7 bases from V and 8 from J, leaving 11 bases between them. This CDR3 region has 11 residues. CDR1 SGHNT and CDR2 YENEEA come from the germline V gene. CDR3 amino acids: CASTRGGEAFF. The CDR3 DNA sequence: TGTGCCAGCACCCGCGGGGGGGAAGCTTTCTTT. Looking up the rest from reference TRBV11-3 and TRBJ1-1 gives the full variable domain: EAGVVQSPRYKIIEKKQPVAFWCNPISGHNTLYWYLQNLGQGPELLIRYENEEAVDDSQLPKDRFSAERLKGVDSTLKIQPAELGDSAVYLCASTRGGEAFFGQGTRLTVV.

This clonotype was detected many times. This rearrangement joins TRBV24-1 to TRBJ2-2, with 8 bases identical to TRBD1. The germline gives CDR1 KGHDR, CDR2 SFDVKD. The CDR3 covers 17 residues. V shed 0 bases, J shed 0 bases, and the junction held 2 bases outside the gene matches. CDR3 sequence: CATSDLWTGSNTGELFF. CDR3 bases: TGTGCCACCAGTGATTTGTGGACAGGGTCGAACACCGGGGAGCTGTTTTTT.

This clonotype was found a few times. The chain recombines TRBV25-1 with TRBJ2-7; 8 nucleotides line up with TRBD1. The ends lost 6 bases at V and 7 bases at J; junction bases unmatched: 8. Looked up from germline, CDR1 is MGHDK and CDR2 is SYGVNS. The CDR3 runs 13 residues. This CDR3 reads CASRDRARKEQYF. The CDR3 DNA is TGTGCCAGCAGGGACAGGGCGAGGAAGGAGCAGTACTTC.

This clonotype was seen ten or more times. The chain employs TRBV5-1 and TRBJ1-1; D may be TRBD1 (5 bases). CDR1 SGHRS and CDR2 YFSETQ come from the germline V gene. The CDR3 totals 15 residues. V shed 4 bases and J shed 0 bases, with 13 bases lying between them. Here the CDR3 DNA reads TGCGCCAGCAGCCCCCGACAGCAGTTGAACACTGAAGCTTTCTTT. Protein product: CASSPRQQLNTEAFF.

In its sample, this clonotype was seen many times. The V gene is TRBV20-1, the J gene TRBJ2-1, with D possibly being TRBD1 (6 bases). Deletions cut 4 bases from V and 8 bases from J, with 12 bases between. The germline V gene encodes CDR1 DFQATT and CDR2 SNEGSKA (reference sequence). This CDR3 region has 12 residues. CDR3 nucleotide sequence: TGCAGTGCTACCTACAGGGCCGATGAGCAGTTCTTC. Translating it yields CSATYRADEQFF.

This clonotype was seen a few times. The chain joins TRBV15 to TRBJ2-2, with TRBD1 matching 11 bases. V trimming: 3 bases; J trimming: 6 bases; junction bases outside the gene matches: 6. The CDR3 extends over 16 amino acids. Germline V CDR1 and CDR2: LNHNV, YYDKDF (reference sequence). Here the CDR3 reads CATSRGDRGNAGELFF. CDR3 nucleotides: TGTGCCACCAGCAGGGGGGACAGGGGGAATGCCGGGGAGCTGTTTTTT.

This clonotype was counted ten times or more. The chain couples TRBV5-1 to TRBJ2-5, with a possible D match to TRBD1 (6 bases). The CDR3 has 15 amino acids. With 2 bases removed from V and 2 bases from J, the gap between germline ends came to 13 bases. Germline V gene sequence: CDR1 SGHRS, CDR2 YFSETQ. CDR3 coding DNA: TGCGCCAGCAGCTTCGGGACACGCCAACAAGAGACCCAGTACTTC. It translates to CASSFGTRQQETQYF. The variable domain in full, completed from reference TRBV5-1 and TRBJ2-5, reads KAGVTQTPRYLIKTRGQQVTLSCSPISGHRSVSWYQQTPGQGLQFLFEYFSETQRNKGNFPGRFSGRQFSNSRSEMNVSTLELGDSALYLCASSFGTRQQETQYFGPGTRLLVL.

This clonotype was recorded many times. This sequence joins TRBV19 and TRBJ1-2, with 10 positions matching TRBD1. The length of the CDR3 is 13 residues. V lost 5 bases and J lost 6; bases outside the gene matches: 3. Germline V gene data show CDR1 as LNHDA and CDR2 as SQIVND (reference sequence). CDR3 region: CASSDRGLNGYTF. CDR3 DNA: TGTGCCAGTAGTGACAGGGGGCTTAATGGCTACACCTTC. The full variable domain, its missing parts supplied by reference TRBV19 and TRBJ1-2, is DGGITQSPKYLFRKEGQNVTLSCEQNLNHDAMYWYRQDPGQGLRLIYYSQIVNDFQKGDIAEGYSVSREKKESFPLTVTSAQKNPTAFYLCASSDRGLNGYTFGSGTRLTVV.

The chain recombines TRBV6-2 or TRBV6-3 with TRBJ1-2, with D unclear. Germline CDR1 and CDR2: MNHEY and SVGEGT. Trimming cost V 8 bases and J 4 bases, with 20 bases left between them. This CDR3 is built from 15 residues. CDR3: CASLLILQITYGYTF. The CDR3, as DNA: TGTGCCAGCCTATTAATCCTACAGATCACCTATGGCTACACCTTC.

CDR3 DNA sequence: TGTGCCAGCAGCCACACAGGGGGCCTAGCTAACTATGGCTACACCTTC. Translating gives CASSHTGGLANYGYTF. The chain carries TRBV14 and TRBJ1-2; TRBD1 agrees at 9 bases. The germline V gene has CDR1 SGHDN and CDR2 FVKESK. This CDR3 region has 16 residues. Trimming removed 3 bases from V and 0 bases from J; junction bases left unmatched: 5.

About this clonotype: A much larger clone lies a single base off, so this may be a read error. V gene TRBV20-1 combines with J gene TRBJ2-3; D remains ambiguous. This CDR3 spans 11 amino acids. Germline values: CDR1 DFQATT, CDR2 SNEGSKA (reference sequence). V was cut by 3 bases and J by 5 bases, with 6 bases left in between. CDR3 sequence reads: CSASIEDTQYF. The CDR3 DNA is TGCAGTGCTAGTATAGAAGATACGCAGTATTTT.

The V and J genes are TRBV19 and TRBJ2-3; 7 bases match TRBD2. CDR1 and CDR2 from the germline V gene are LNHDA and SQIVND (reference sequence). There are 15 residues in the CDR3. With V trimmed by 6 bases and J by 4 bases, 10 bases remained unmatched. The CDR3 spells CASRTGGTGADTQYF. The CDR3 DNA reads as TGTGCCAGTAGGACGGGGGGAACCGGGGCAGATACGCAGTATTTT.

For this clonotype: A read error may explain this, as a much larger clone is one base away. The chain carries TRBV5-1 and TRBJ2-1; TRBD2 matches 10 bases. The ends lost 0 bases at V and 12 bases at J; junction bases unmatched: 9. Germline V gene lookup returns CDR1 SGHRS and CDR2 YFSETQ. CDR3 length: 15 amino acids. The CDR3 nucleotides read TGCGCCAGCAGCTTGGTAGCGGGAGGTTCGGATGGGCAGTTCTTC. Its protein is CASSLVAGGSDGQFF.

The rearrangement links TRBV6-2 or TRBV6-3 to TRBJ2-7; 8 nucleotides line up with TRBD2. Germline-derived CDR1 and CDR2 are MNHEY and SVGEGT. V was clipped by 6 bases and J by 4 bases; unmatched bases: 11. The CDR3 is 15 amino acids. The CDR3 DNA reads TGTGCCAGCAGAGACGGTGGCGGGAGGCCGTACGAGCAGTACTTC. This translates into CASRDGGGRPYEQYF.

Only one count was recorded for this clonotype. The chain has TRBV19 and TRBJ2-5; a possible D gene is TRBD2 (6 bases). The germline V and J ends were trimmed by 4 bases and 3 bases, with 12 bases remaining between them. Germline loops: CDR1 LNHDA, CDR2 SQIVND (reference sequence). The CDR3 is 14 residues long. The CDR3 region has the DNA TGTGCCAGTAGTAATGGAGGGGCCGAAGAGACCCAGTACTTC. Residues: CASSNGGAEETQYF.

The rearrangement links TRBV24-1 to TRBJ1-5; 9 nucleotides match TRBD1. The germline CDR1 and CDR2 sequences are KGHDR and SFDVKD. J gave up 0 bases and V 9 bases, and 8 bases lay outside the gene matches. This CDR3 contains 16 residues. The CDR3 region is CATSQGARGSNQPQHF. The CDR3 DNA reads TGTGCCACCTCACAGGGGGCGCGGGGTAGCAATCAGCCCCAGCATTTT.

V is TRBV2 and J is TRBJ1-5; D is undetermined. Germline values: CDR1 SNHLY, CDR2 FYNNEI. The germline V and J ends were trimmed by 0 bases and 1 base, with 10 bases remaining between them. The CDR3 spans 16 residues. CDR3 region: CASSEARGFSNQPQHF. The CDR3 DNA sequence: TGTGCCAGCAGTGAAGCGCGAGGGTTCAGCAATCAGCCCCAGCATTTT.

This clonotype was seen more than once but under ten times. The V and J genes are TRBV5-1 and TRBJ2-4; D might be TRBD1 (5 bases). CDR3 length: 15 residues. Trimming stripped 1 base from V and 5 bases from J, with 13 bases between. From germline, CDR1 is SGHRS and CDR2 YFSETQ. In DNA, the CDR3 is TGCGCCAGCAGCTTGCAGGGTATAGCTGAAAACATTCAGTACTTC. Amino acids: CASSLQGIAENIQYF.

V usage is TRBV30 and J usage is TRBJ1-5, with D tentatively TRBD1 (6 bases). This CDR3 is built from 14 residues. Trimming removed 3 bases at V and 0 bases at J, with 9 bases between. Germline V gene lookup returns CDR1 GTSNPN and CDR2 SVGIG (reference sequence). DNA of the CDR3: TGTGCCTGGAGGGGGACATCTAGCAATCAGCCCCAGCATTTT. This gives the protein CAWRGTSSNQPQHF. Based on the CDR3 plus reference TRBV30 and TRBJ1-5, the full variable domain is SQTIHQWPATLVQPVGSPLSLECTVEGTSNPNLYWYRQAAGRGLQLLFYSVGIGQISSEVPQNLSASRPQDRQFILSSKKLLLSDSGFYLCAWRGTSSNQPQHFGDGTRLSIL.